This entry lists 10 T cell receptor beta chains sequenced from one sample in a study of blood T cell repertoires in COVID-19. Sequenced by immunoSEQ multiplex PCR; TCRdb stores in-frame clones only, minus some. The table shows more than 250,000 clones, with about 92% occurring only once. Source material: PBMCs or T cells enriched from blood (not recorded which). These receptors originate from a woman younger than 45 who had recovered from COVID-19.

The J gene is TRBJ2-2, the V gene TRBV2; 9 nucleotides match TRBD1. CDR3 length: 15 amino acids. V lost 6 bases, J lost 6 bases, and 8 bases stayed unmatched. Per the germline V gene, CDR1 is SNHLY and CDR2 is FYNNEI. DNA of the CDR3: TGTGCCAGCAGAGGGGGGACAGGGTGGTCCGGGGAGCTGTTTTTT. Its translation is CASRGGTGWSGELFF. Looking up the rest from reference TRBV2 and TRBJ2-2 gives the full variable domain: EPEVTQTPSHQVTQMGQEVILRCVPISNHLYFYWYRQILGQKVEFLVSFYNNEISEKSEIFDDQFSVERPDGSNFTLKIRSTKLEDSAMYFCASRGGTGWSGELFFGEGSRLTVL.

To note about this clone: Distinct nucleotide sequences in the sample also encode this CDR3. The chain employs TRBV9 and TRBJ2-7; the D gene is possibly TRBD2 (6 bases). Deletions cut 0 bases from V and 2 bases from J, with 15 bases between. Per germline, CDR1 SGDLS and CDR2 YYNGEE. The length of the CDR3 is 16 residues. This chain's CDR3 is CASSVAPGGGTYEQYF. CDR3 sequence (DNA): TGTGCCAGCAGCGTAGCTCCCGGGGGAGGAACCTACGAGCAGTACTTC. The whole variable domain, remainder taken from reference TRBV9 and TRBJ2-7, is DSGVTQTPKHLITATGQRVTLRCSPRSGDLSVYWYQQSLDQGLQFLIQYYNGEERAKGNILERFSAQQFPDLHSELNLSSLELGDSALYFCASSVAPGGGTYEQYFGPGTRLTVT.

This chain uses TRBV29-1 with TRBJ1-2; D remains unclear. Trimming left V 7 bases short and J 4 bases short, with 16 bases between. CDR3 size: 13 residues. The V gene's germline CDR1 is SQVTM and CDR2 ANQGSEA. The CDR3 region has the DNA TGCAGCGCCGGAACGGGTGGCCTCTATGGCTACACCTTC. This codes for CSAGTGGLYGYTF. Looking up the rest from reference TRBV29-1 and TRBJ1-2 gives the full variable domain: SAVISQKPSRDICQRGTSLTIQCQVDSQVTMMFWYRQQPGQSLTLIATANQGSEATYESGFVIDKFPISRPNLTFSTLTVSNMSPEDSSIYLCSAGTGGLYGYTFGSGTRLTVV.

The V gene is TRBV7-9, the J gene TRBJ2-2; D gene unclear. V shed 5 bases and J shed 2 bases, with 6 bases lying between them. Germline-derived CDR1 and CDR2 are SEHNR and FQNEAQ (reference sequence). This CDR3 region has 13 residues. The DNA for the CDR3 is TGTGCCAGCAGCCCCGGTAACACCGGGGAGCTGTTTTTT. Its protein product is CASSPGNTGELFF.

The CDR3 DNA follows: TGTGCCAGCAGCCTTTCGTCGGCCCCAACGACGGGGGATACGCAGTATTTT. Its protein is CASSLSSAPTTGDTQYF. The genes are TRBV7-3 and TRBJ2-3; weak D call: TRBD2 (5 bases). The CDR3 has 17 amino acids. Trimming left V 5 bases short and J 6 bases short, with 24 bases between. Germline CDR1 reads SGHTA; CDR2 reads FQGTGA. Combining the CDR3 with reference TRBV7-3 and TRBJ2-3 gives the whole variable domain GAGVSQTPSNKVTEKGKYVELRCDPISGHTALYWYRQSLGQGPEFLIYFQGTGAADDSGLPNDRFFAVRPEGSVSTLKIQRTERGDSAVYLCASSLSSAPTTGDTQYFGPGTRLTVL.

The chain is built from TRBV24-1 and TRBJ2-1, with 13 bases lining up with TRBD2. Germline-derived CDR1 and CDR2 are KGHDR and SFDVKD. The junction had 9 bases not matched to a gene; V was cut back by 4 bases and J by 4 bases. There are 18 residues in the CDR3. CDR3 coding DNA: TGTGCCACCAGTGACTCAGGACTAGCGGGGGCTATATACAATGAGCAGTTCTTC. Its protein product is CATSDSGLAGAIYNEQFF.

The CDR3 loop reads CASSHLGNEQFF. In DNA form, the CDR3 reads TGTGCCAGCAGCCACCTCGGCAATGAGCAGTTCTTC. The rearrangement joins TRBV7-2 to TRBJ2-1; D remains unclear. There are 12 residues in the CDR3. Per germline, CDR1 SGHTA and CDR2 FQGNSA. V was clipped by 5 bases and J by 6 bases, with 8 bases between them.

J is TRBJ2-1 and V is TRBV9; perhaps TRBD1 as D (5 bases). Deletions cut 0 bases from V and 4 bases from J, with 14 bases between. The germline CDR1 and CDR2 sequences are SGDLS and YYNGEE. This CDR3 spans 16 amino acids. CDR3 bases: TGTGCCAGCAGCGTAGAGGGGTCGGGTCGATACAATGAGCAGTTCTTC. It encodes CASSVEGSGRYNEQFF.

This chain uses TRBV29-1 with TRBJ2-1; weak D call: TRBD2 (5 bases). The CDR3 contains 15 residues. V lost 0 bases to trimming and J lost 5 bases, with 14 bases between them. Germline loops: CDR1 SQVTM, CDR2 ANQGSEA. The CDR3 loop is CSVEDLIREHNEQFF. The CDR3 nucleotides read TGCAGCGTTGAAGATCTTATCCGGGAACACAATGAGCAGTTCTTC.

The V call is TRBV14, the J call TRBJ1-1; the D is unclear. CDR1 is SGHDN, CDR2 FVKESK, per germline. There are 15 residues in the CDR3. Trimming removed 0 bases from V and 0 bases from J, with 8 bases in between. CDR3 nucleotide sequence: TGTGCCAGCAGCCAAGACTATTCCGTGAACACTGAAGCTTTCTTT. Protein sequence: CASSQDYSVNTEAFF.